The 29 T cell receptor beta chains listed next were all sequenced from one sample in a study of blood T cell repertoires in COVID-19 (dated by TCRdb to the early 2020s). Library preparation was by the immunoSEQ multiplex PCR assay. TCRdb mirrors the immuneACCESS table, restricted to in-frame sequences. Some clones are absent from its copies; in checked studies, under half trace to an unresolved V gene, and the reason for the others is unknown. The sample table shows about 180,000 clones, and 89% are seen once. In total, the top ten clones hold approximately 2.1% of the sample. Sample: PBMCs or T cells enriched from blood (not recorded which). All receptors come from a woman aged 40 to 50 with acute COVID-19.

J is TRBJ1-1 and V is TRBV29-1; 8 positions match TRBD1. This CDR3 is 13 amino acids long. Trimming cost V 8 bases and J 7 bases; bases outside gene matches: 12. The germline CDR1 and CDR2 sequences are SQVTM and ANQGSEA. The CDR3 protein is CSSGTGTTYEAFF. For the CDR3, the DNA is TGCAGCTCCGGGACAGGAACTACCTATGAAGCTTTCTTT.

The chain employs TRBV14 and TRBJ1-2; D may be TRBD1 (6 bases). CDR1 is SGHDN and CDR2 is FVKESK in the germline V gene. V was clipped by 1 base and J by 4 bases, with 10 bases between them. CDR3 length: 14 residues. CDR3 residues: CASSQGPGVYGYTF. As DNA, the CDR3 is TGTGCCAGCAGCCAAGGGCCAGGGGTCTATGGCTACACCTTC.

This clone was seen once. V is TRBV10-1 and J is TRBJ2-2, with D possibly being TRBD2 (6 bases). The CDR3 sequence is 16 residues long. V was trimmed by 5 bases and J by 3 bases, leaving 16 bases between them. The germline V gene has CDR1 WNHNN and CDR2 SYGVQD (reference sequence). DNA for the CDR3: TGCGCCAGCAGTCCCATTCTCGGCGGGGACACCGGGGAGCTGTTTTTT. Translating it yields CASSPILGGDTGELFF.

This chain links TRBV2 with TRBJ2-3, with D perhaps matching TRBD1 (6 bases). Germline loops: CDR1 SNHLY, CDR2 FYNNEI. The CDR3 has 16 amino acids. V was pared by 4 bases and J by 0 bases, with 14 bases between. The CDR3 DNA sequence: TGTGCCAGCAGTGTCGGATGGGGGCCAAGCACAGATACGCAGTATTTT. Its translation is CASSVGWGPSTDTQYF.

This sequence joins TRBV27 and TRBJ1-1; D possibly corresponds to TRBD1 (6 bases). V was cut by 2 bases and J by 11 bases, with 15 bases left in between. CDR3 size: 13 residues. Germline-derived CDR1 and CDR2 are MNHEY and SMNVEV (reference sequence). The CDR3 DNA reads TGTGCCAGCAGTTTACCGGACAGAAGCGCGGCTTTCTTT. Its translation: CASSLPDRSAAFF.

The chain couples TRBV21-1 to TRBJ2-2; TRBD1 is the table's D call and was not checked against the DNA. TRBV21-1 is classified as a pseudogene. This CDR3 spans 19 amino acids. CDR3 bases: TGTGCCAGCACTGGAGACAGGGGGCCGTCGACGATGAACACCGGGGAGCTGTTTTTT. It translates to CASTGDRGPSTMNTGELFF.

The rearrangement joins TRBV2 to TRBJ2-2, with a possible D match to TRBD1 (5 bases). The V end was cut by 3 bases, the J end by 5 bases, with 13 bases between. CDR3 length: 15 residues. Germline V gene lookup returns CDR1 SNHLY and CDR2 FYNNEI. CDR3 DNA sequence: TGTGCCAGCAGTGAGGTCAGGGAAGGGACCGGGGAGCTGTTTTTT. Its protein product is CASSEVREGTGELFF.

This chain joins TRBV2 and TRBJ1-2; D gene ambiguous. V was clipped by 2 bases and J by 7 bases, with 20 bases between them. Germline CDR1 reads SNHLY; CDR2 reads FYNNEI. The CDR3 totals 16 residues. CDR3 coding DNA: TGTGCCAGCAGTGAAAGGAGGACGGACTTGTCTCCTGGCTACACCTTC. Its protein product is CASSERRTDLSPGYTF.

The CDR3 loop is CASSPRRVLYYGYTF. CDR3 coding DNA: TGTGCCAGCAGTCCCCGAAGAGTGCTATACTATGGCTACACCTTC. V and J are TRBV28 and TRBJ1-2, with D unresolved. Germline lookup yields CDR1 MDHEN and CDR2 SYDVKM. V lost 5 bases and J 3 bases, leaving 16 bases between the germline ends. This CDR3 contains 15 residues.

The chain joins TRBV5-1 to TRBJ1-5; D gene unclear. CDR1 SGHRS and CDR2 YFSETQ come from the germline V gene. The CDR3 sequence is 13 residues long. Trimming stripped 2 bases from V and 5 bases from J, with 8 bases between. The CDR3 nucleotides read TGCGCCAGCAGCTTCTTTGGAGATCAGCCCCAGCATTTT. Its translation: CASSFFGDQPQHF.

The V gene is TRBV10-3, the J gene TRBJ1-2; 10 nucleotides match TRBD1. V trimming: 4 bases; J trimming: 4 bases; junction bases outside the gene matches: 3. CDR1 and CDR2 from the germline V gene are ENHRY and SYGVKD. The length of the CDR3 is 14 residues. The CDR3 DNA sequence: TGTGCCATCAGTGCGGGACAGGGGATCTATGGCTACACCTTC. Residues: CAISAGQGIYGYTF.

Here the CDR3 reads CASAVGLAGNNEQFF. DNA of the CDR3: TGTGCTAGTGCCGTCGGACTAGCGGGGAACAATGAGCAGTTCTTC. The rearrangement joins TRBV12-5 to TRBJ2-1, with 12 bases that match TRBD2. The CDR3 is 15 residues long. The ends lost 7 bases at V and 5 bases at J; junction bases unmatched: 6. CDR1 is LGHNT and CDR2 is FRNRAP in the germline V gene.

The V and J genes are TRBV24-1 and TRBJ2-3, with 11 positions matching TRBD1. V trimming: 0 bases; J trimming: 6 bases; junction bases outside the gene matches: 7. Germline assignment: CDR1 KGHDR and CDR2 SFDVKD. CDR3 length equals 17 residues. CDR3 bases: TGTGCCACCAGTGATTTGAAGGACAGGGGGCCAGCGGATACGCAGTATTTT. This sequence encodes CATSDLKDRGPADTQYF.

This chain uses TRBV13 with TRBJ2-2; 8 nucleotides line up with TRBD1. The V gene end was trimmed by 4 bases and the J gene end by 7 bases; junction bases not matched to a gene: 8. The V gene's germline CDR1 is PRHDT and CDR2 FYEKMQ (reference sequence). The CDR3 is made up of 15 amino acids. CDR3 nucleotides: TGTGCCAGCAGCTCAAGGACAGGGAAGGACGGGGAGCTGTTTTTT. As protein: CASSSRTGKDGELFF.

The chain joins TRBV2 to TRBJ1-2; D gene ambiguous. CDR3 length: 13 amino acids. Germline V gives CDR1 SNHLY, CDR2 FYNNEI. Trimming shortened V by 0 bases and J by 8 bases, and 10 bases separated the two germline ends. For the CDR3, the DNA is TGTGCCAGCAGTGAAGCCCATCGGGGAGGCTACACCTTC. Translation gives CASSEAHRGGYTF.

In this sample, this clone turned up a few times. This sequence joins TRBV7-3 and TRBJ2-2; maybe TRBD2 (6 bases). The CDR3 contains 17 residues. Germline V gene lookup returns CDR1 SGHTA and CDR2 FQGTGA. V was pared by 1 base and J by 6 bases, with 18 bases between. CDR3 DNA: TGTGCCAGCAGCTTAAGTCCCGGGAGCGGCGCTGCCGGGGAGCTGTTTTTT. Translation: CASSLSPGSGAAGELFF. The entire variable domain, with the rest obtained from reference TRBV7-3 and TRBJ2-2, is as follows: GAGVSQTPSNKVTEKGKYVELRCDPISGHTALYWYRQSLGQGPEFLIYFQGTGAADDSGLPNDRFFAVRPEGSVSTLKIQRTERGDSAVYLCASSLSPGSGAAGELFFGEGSRLTVL.

The rearrangement joins TRBV9 to TRBJ2-3, with TRBD2 matching over 15 bases. This CDR3 has 18 amino acids. Trimming at V came to 3 bases and at J to 0 bases, leaving 5 bases not matched to a gene. CDR1 and CDR2 (germline): SGDLS, YYNGEE. CDR3 protein: CASSARTSGGVSTDTQYF. In DNA, the CDR3 is TGTGCCAGCAGCGCCCGGACTAGCGGGGGGGTTAGCACAGATACGCAGTATTTT.

This clone was counted between two and nine times. The chain links TRBV6-1 to TRBJ1-1, with D tentatively TRBD1 (5 bases). The CDR3 length is 16 residues. The germline CDR1 and CDR2 sequences are MNHNS and SASEGT. The germline V and J ends were trimmed by 1 base and 11 bases, with 23 bases remaining between them. This CDR3 is CASSEGSGHETSGAFF. CDR3 nucleotides: TGTGCCAGCAGTGAAGGTAGCGGACATGAGACGTCGGGGGCTTTCTTT.

The rearrangement links TRBV4-3 to TRBJ1-3; D possibly corresponds to TRBD1 (6 bases). There are 15 residues in the CDR3. V was pared by 3 bases and J by 2 bases, with 11 bases between. CDR1 and CDR2 (germline): LGHNA, YSLEER. CDR3 sequence (DNA): TGCGCCAGCAGCCAGACAGGCGGAACTGGAAACACCATATATTTT. Translating gives CASSQTGGTGNTIYF.

Here the CDR3 reads CASSGGQGGGNQPQHF. The CDR3 nucleotides are TGCGCCAGCAGCGGGGGCCAGGGTGGGGGCAATCAGCCCCAGCATTTT. The chain recombines TRBV5-1 with TRBJ1-5; D perhaps matches TRBD1 (6 bases). V was clipped by 4 bases and J by 2 bases, with 16 bases between them. CDR1 and CDR2 (germline): SGHRS, YFSETQ. There are 16 residues in the CDR3.

CDR3 protein: CASSEDSAALGANVLTF. The DNA for the CDR3 is TGTGCCAGCAGTGAGGACAGTGCGGCACTTGGGGCCAACGTCCTGACTTTC. The chain links TRBV6-4 to TRBJ2-6, with D possibly being TRBD1 (6 bases). This CDR3 is built from 17 residues. V lost 3 bases and J 3 bases, leaving 15 bases between the germline ends. The germline gives CDR1 MRHNA, CDR2 SNTAGT.

This rearrangement joins TRBV7-7 to TRBJ2-2; D not certain. This CDR3 has 15 residues. CDR1 and CDR2 from the germline V gene are SSHAT and FNYEAQ (reference sequence). Trimming took 0 bases from V and 4 from J, leaving 9 bases between them. The CDR3 coding sequence is TGTGCCAGCAGCTTAGCCCCCGCAGGCACCGGGGAGCTGTTTTTT. The encoded protein is CASSLAPAGTGELFF.

The chain uses TRBV4-2 and TRBJ2-2; D remains ambiguous. Germline CDR1 and CDR2: LGHNA and YNFKEQ. The V and J ends lost 5 bases and 3 bases respectively, with 7 bases between them. The CDR3 totals 13 residues. The CDR3 DNA sequence: TGTGCCAGCAGCGGGCAGGACACCGGGGAGCTGTTTTTT. Its protein is CASSGQDTGELFF.

This clone was counted a few times. The chain employs TRBV19 and TRBJ1-1; D is unclear. Per the germline V gene, CDR1 is LNHDA and CDR2 is SQIVND (reference sequence). V lost 10 bases to trimming and J lost 7 bases, with 10 bases between them. This CDR3 has 10 residues. Written as DNA, the CDR3 is TGTGCCACTTTAGCCCATGAAGCTTTCTTT. Amino acid sequence: CATLAHEAFF. The full variable domain, completed using reference TRBV19 and TRBJ1-1, is DGGITQSPKYLFRKEGQNVTLSCEQNLNHDAMYWYRQDPGQGLRLIYYSQIVNDFQKGDIAEGYSVSREKKESFPLTVTSAQKNPTAFYLCATLAHEAFFGQGTRLTVV.

CDR3 sequence: CASSHTIGTGRNTIYF. The DNA of the CDR3 is TGTGCCAGCAGCCATACCATAGGGACAGGAAGAAACACCATATATTTT. The chain is built from TRBV3-1 (or the pseudogene TRBV3-2) and TRBJ1-3, with 8 positions matching TRBD1. Germline V gene data show CDR1 as LGHDT and CDR2 as YNNKEL (reference sequence). The CDR3 is 16 residues long. V shed 3 bases and J 5 bases; nucleotides not matched to a gene: 9.

The V and J genes are TRBV28 and TRBJ1-6, with TRBD1 matching over 7 bases. V shed 1 base and J 9 bases; nucleotides not matched to a gene: 9. CDR1 and CDR2 (germline): MDHEN, SYDVKM. The CDR3 is made up of 16 amino acids. The CDR3 protein is CASSLLQGELGSPLHF. The CDR3 DNA follows: TGTGCCAGCAGTTTATTGCAGGGGGAACTTGGTTCACCCCTCCACTTT.

V usage is TRBV12-3 or TRBV12-4 and J usage is TRBJ2-2, with a tentative D call TRBD2 (6 bases). V dropped 6 bases and J dropped 6 bases, with 11 bases sitting between them. This CDR3 region has 13 residues. In DNA, the CDR3 is TGTGCCAGCAGCCTCCGGAGGGCCGGGGAGCTGTTTTTT. This encodes CASSLRRAGELFF.

The CDR3 here is CASSLEGLAGGELFF. CDR3 sequence (DNA): TGTGCCAGCAGCTTAGAAGGCCTAGCGGGAGGGGAGCTGTTTTTT. V is TRBV7-2 and J is TRBJ2-2; 9 nucleotides align to TRBD2. Germline CDR1 is SGHTA and CDR2 is FQGNSA. V shed 1 base and J 8 bases; nucleotides not matched to a gene: 5. The CDR3 has 15 amino acids.

CDR3 in amino acids: CASSLRGIGSSYEQYF. CDR3 sequence (DNA): TGTGCCAGCAGCTTACGGGGGATCGGGAGCTCCTACGAGCAGTACTTC. The J gene is TRBJ2-7, the V gene TRBV7-6; maybe TRBD2 (6 bases). V lost 2 bases to trimming and J lost 0 bases, with 14 bases between them. The CDR3 consists of 16 residues. Germline CDR1 is SGHVS and CDR2 is FNYEAQ.